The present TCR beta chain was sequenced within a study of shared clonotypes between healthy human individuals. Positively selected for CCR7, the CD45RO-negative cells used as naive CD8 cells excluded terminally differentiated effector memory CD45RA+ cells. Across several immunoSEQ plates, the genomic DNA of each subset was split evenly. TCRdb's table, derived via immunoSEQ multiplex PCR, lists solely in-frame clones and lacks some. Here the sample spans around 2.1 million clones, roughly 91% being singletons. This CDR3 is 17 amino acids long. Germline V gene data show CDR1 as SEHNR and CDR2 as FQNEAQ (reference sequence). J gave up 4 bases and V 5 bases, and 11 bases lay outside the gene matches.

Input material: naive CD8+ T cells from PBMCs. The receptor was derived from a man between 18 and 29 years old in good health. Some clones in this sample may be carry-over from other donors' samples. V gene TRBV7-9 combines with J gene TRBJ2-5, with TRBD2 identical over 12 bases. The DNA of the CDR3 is TGTGCCAGCAGCCCACCCGGGGCTAGCGGGAGGGGAGAGACCCAGTACTTC. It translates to CASSPPGASGRGETQYF.